This T cell receptor beta chain is from a study of T-cell reconstitution after alpha-beta-depleted transplantation in children. Preparation of the TCRbeta library involved a method that used unique molecular identifiers. TCRdb fed the PCR reads into MiXCR, producing one record per CDR3 protein. The sample contains around 800,000 distinct CDR3 sequences, roughly 15% of which appear only once. The CDR3 totals 15 residues. Germline V gives CDR1 MNHEY, CDR2 SVGAGI. The V gene lost 0 bases and the J gene lost 2 bases, with 11 bases spanning the gap. The chain joins TRBV6-5 to TRBJ2-7, with D hard to call. The clonotype was recovered from a male patient between 10 and 17 years old who had a stem cell transplant for acute lymphoblastic leukemia, so the T cells may come from the graft donor. The source was PBMCs, mostly from graft donor cells, collected 360 days after TCRalphabeta/CD19-depleted stem cell transplant. The CDR3 DNA reads TGTGCCAGCAGTTACTCAAACCTAGTGACCTACGAGCAGTACTTC. It translates to CASSYSNLVTYEQYF.